This T cell receptor beta chain was identified in a study of monozygotic twins with inflammatory bowel disease. Looked up from germline, CDR1 is LGHDT and CDR2 is YNNKEL (reference sequence). The CDR3 is 15 residues long. The template switching step added UMIs that contained a 6-nucleotide sample barcode. One entry per CDR3 protein, without DNA, is what TCRdb gives after re-calling the 5' RACE reads. The repertoire table contains approximately 400,000 distinct CDR3 sequences. The chain combines TRBV3-1 with TRBJ2-5; without DNA, the TCRdb call of TRBD2 cannot be checked. The sequence derives from a human donor with ulcerative colitis or Crohn's disease, or a healthy co-twin of an affected twin (not recorded which). Sequences were obtained from blood. This CDR3 is CASSQNNGGAETQYF.